The 5 T cell receptor beta chains below were found in one sample sequenced in a study of cytomegalovirus exposure and HLA in healthy donors. Sequencing was performed with immunoSEQ multiplex PCR; in TCRdb, only in-frame clones are kept and a portion is missing. The sample has 260,000 or so clones; 85% to 90% are singletons. Sequencing was performed on PBMCs. The receptors were gathered from a man between 18 and 35 years old in good health and CMV-seronegative.

The V call is TRBV4-1, the J call TRBJ1-5, with no clear D. Germline V gives CDR1 MGHRA, CDR2 YSYEKL. CDR3 size: 14 residues. Trimming cost V 2 bases and J 6 bases, with 11 bases left between them. Here the CDR3 DNA reads TGCGCCAGCAGCCAAAAGCCCTTGCCTCAGCCCCAGCATTTT. Translation gives CASSQKPLPQPQHF.

This rearrangement joins TRBV30 to TRBJ1-2; 9 bases map to TRBD1. This CDR3 is built from 14 residues. Germline CDR1 GTSNPN, CDR2 SVGIG (reference sequence). V was pared by 0 bases and J by 3 bases, with 2 bases of the junction left unmatched. CDR3 loop: CAWSVTGGYYGYTF. Here the CDR3 DNA reads TGTGCCTGGAGTGTAACAGGGGGCTACTATGGCTACACCTTC.

J is TRBJ2-1 and V is TRBV5-1; 7 bases line up with TRBD2. The CDR3 is made up of 17 amino acids. The V and J ends lost 4 bases and 5 bases, in that order; junction bases with no gene match: 15. The germline V gene encodes CDR1 SGHRS and CDR2 YFSETQ. This CDR3 is CASSHYPRRGGDNEQFF. The CDR3 DNA sequence: TGCGCCAGCAGCCACTATCCCCGAAGGGGAGGGGACAATGAGCAGTTCTTC. Full variable domain (missing parts from reference TRBV5-1 and TRBJ2-1): KAGVTQTPRYLIKTRGQQVTLSCSPISGHRSVSWYQQTPGQGLQFLFEYFSETQRNKGNFPGRFSGRQFSNSRSEMNVSTLELGDSALYLCASSHYPRRGGDNEQFFGPGTRLTVL.

V gene TRBV4-3 combines with J gene TRBJ1-6; D not certain. Trimming shortened V by 1 base and J by 2 bases, and 12 bases separated the two germline ends. The CDR3 consists of 17 residues. CDR1 is LGHNA, CDR2 YSLEER, per germline. CDR3 in amino acids: CASSQGLALAYNSPLHF. The CDR3 DNA sequence: TGCGCCAGCAGCCAAGGACTCGCGCTCGCCTATAATTCACCCCTCCACTTT.

V is TRBV27 and J is TRBJ2-7; 7 nucleotides line up with TRBD2. This CDR3 comprises 13 residues. Germline V gene lookup returns CDR1 MNHEY and CDR2 SMNVEV (reference sequence). The ends lost 5 bases at V and 7 bases at J; junction bases unmatched: 8. The CDR3 region has the DNA TGTGCCAGCAGTCTGGGAGGGCATTGGGAGCAGTACTTC. Protein sequence: CASSLGGHWEQYF.